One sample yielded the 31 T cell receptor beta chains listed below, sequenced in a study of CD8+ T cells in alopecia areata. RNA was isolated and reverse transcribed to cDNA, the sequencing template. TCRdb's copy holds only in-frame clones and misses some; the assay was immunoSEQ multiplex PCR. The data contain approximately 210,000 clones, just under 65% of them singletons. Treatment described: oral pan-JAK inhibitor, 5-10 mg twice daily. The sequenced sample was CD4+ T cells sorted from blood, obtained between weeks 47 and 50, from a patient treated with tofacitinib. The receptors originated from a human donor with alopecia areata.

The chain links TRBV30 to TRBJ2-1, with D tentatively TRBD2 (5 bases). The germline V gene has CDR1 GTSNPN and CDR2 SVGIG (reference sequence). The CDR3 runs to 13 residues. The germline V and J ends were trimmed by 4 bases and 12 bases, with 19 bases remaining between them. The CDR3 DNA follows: TGTGCCTGGACCTCACAAGGTCCCGAGGGGCAGTTCTTC. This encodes CAWTSQGPEGQFF.

In DNA, the CDR3 is TGTGCCAGCAGTGTAGGTCGGGCCTCCTACGAGCAGTACTTC. This encodes CASSVGRASYEQYF. The rearrangement uses TRBV2 and TRBJ2-7; D unclear. CDR3 size: 14 residues. Germline-derived CDR1 and CDR2 are SNHLY and FYNNEI. The V gene lost 4 bases and the J gene lost 0 bases, with 10 bases spanning the gap.

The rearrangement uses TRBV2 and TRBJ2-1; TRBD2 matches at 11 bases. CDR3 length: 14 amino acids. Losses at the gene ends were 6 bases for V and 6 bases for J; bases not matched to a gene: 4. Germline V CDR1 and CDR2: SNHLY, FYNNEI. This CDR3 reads CASRYSGGANEQFF. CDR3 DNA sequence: TGTGCCAGCAGATATAGCGGGGGGGCCAATGAGCAGTTCTTC.

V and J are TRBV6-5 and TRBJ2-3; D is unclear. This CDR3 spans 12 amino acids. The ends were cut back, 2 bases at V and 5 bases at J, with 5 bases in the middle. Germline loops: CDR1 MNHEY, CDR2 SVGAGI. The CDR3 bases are TGTGCCAGCAGTTACATCGGAGATACGCAGTATTTT. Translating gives CASSYIGDTQYF.

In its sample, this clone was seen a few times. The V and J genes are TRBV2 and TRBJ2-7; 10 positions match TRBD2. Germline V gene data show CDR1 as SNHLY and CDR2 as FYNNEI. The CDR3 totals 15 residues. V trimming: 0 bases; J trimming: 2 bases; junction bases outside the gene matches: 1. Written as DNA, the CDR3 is TGTGCCAGCAGTGAAGCTCTAGCGGGGGCCTACGAGCAGTACTTC. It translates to CASSEALAGAYEQYF.

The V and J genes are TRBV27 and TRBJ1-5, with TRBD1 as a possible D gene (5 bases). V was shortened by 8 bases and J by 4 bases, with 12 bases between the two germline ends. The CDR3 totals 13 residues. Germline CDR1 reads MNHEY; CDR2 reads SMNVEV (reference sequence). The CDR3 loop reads CASSRDLNQPQHF. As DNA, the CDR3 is TGTGCCAGCTCCCGGGACCTAAATCAGCCCCAGCATTTT.

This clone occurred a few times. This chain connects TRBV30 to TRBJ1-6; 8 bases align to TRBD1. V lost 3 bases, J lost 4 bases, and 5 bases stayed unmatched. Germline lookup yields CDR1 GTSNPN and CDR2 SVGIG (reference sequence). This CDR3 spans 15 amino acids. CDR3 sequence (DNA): TGTGCCTGGAGAGAAAGGGACAGGTATAATTCACCCCTCCACTTT. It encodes CAWRERDRYNSPLHF.

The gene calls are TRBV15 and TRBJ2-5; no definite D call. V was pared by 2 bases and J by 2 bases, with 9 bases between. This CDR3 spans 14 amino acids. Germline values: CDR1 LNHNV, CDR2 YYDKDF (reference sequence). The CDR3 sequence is CATSRQVSQETQYF. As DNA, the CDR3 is TGTGCCACCAGCAGACAGGTATCACAAGAGACCCAGTACTTC.

The DNA for the CDR3 is TGTGCCAGCAGCTTAAAACAGGGCTACGAGCAGTACTTC. This sequence encodes CASSLKQGYEQYF. The chain uses TRBV7-2 and TRBJ2-7; D is possibly TRBD1 (6 bases). The CDR3 sequence is 13 residues long. Germline CDR1 is SGHTA and CDR2 is FQGNSA. Trimming took off 2 bases at V and 3 bases at J, with 8 bases between the two ends.

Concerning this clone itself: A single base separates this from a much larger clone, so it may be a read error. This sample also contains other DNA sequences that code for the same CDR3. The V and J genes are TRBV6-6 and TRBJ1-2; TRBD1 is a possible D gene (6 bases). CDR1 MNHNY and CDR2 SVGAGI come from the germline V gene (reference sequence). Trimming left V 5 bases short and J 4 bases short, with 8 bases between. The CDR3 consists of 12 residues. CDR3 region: CASSPGAYGYTF. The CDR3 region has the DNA TGTGCCAGCAGTCCAGGGGCCTATGGCTACACCTTC.

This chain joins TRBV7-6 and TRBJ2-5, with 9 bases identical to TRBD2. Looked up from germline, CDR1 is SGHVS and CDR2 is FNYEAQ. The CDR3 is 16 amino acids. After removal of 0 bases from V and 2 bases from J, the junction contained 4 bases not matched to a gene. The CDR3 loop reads CASSLAPLAGQETQYF. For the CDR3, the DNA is TGTGCCAGCAGCTTAGCGCCCCTAGCGGGGCAAGAGACCCAGTACTTC. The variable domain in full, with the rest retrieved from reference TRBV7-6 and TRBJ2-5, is GAGVSQSPRYKVTKRGQDVALRCDPISGHVSLYWYRQALGQGPEFLTYFNYEAQQDKSGLPNDRFSAERPEGSISTLTIQRTEQRDSAMYRCASSLAPLAGQETQYFGPGTRLLVL.

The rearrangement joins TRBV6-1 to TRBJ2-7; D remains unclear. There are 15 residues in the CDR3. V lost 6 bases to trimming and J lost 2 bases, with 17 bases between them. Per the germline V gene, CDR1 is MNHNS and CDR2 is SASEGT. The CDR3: CASRVASGPTYEQYF. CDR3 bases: TGTGCCAGCAGGGTTGCATCCGGGCCCACCTACGAGCAGTACTTC.

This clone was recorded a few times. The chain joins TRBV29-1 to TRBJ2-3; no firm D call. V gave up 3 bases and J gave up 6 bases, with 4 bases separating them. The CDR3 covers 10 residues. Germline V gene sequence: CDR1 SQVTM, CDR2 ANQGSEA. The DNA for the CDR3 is TGCAGCGTTGACGAGGATACGCAGTATTTT. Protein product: CSVDEDTQYF.

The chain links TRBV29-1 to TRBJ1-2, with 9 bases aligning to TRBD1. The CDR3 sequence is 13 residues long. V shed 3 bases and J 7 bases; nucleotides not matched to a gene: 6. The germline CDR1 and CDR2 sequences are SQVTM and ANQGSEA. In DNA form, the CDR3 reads TGCAGCGTTGACAAGGGACAGGGAGTTGGCTACACCTTC. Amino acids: CSVDKGQGVGYTF.

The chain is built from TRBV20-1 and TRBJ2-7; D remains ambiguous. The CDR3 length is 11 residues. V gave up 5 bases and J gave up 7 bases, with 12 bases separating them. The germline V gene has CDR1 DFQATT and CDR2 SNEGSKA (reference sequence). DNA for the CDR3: TGCAGTGCTCCATGGACCCGGGAGCAGTACTTC. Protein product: CSAPWTREQYF.

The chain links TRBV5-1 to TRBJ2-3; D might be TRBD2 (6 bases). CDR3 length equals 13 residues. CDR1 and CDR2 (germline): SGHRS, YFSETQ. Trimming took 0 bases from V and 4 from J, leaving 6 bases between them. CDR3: CASSLGEADTQYF. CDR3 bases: TGCGCCAGCAGCTTGGGGGAGGCAGATACGCAGTATTTT.

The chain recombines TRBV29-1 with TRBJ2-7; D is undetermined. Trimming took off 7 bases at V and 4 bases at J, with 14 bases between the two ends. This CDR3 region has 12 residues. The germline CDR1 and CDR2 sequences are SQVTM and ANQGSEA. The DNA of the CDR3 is TGCAGCGCACAACTCTCCTTATACGAGCAGTACTTC. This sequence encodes CSAQLSLYEQYF.

The CDR3 region has the DNA TGCAGCGTTGGGGACAGGTTCTTTTTTACTAGCACAGATACGCAGTATTTT. Protein product: CSVGDRFFFTSTDTQYF. This sequence joins TRBV29-1 and TRBJ2-3, with TRBD1 matching over 8 bases. The CDR3 totals 17 residues. Germline CDR1 SQVTM, CDR2 ANQGSEA. J was trimmed by 0 bases and V by 4 bases; bases with no gene match: 12.

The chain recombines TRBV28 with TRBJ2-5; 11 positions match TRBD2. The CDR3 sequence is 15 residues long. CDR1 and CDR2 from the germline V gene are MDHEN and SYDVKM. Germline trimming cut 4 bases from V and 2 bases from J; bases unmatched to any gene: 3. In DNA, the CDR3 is TGTGCCAGCAGTTCGCTAGCGGGGGGACAAGAGACCCAGTACTTC. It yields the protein CASSSLAGGQETQYF.

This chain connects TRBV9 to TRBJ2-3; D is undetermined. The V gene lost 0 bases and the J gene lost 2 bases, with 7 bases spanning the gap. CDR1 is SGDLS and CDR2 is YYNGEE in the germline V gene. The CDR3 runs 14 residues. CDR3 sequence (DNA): TGTGCCAGCAGCGTAGGCAGTATCACAGATACGCAGTATTTT. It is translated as CASSVGSITDTQYF.

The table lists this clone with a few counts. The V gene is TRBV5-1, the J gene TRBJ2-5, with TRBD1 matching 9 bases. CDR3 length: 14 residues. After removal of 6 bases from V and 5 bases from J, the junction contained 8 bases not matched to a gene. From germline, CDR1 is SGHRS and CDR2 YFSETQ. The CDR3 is CASTSGQGQETQYF. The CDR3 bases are TGCGCCAGCACCTCGGGACAGGGCCAGGAGACCCAGTACTTC.

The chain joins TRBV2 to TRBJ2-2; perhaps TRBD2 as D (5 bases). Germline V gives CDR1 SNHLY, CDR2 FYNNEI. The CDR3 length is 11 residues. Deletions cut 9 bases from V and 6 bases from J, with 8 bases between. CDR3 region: CASKRAGELFF. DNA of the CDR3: TGTGCCAGTAAGAGGGCCGGGGAGCTGTTTTTT.

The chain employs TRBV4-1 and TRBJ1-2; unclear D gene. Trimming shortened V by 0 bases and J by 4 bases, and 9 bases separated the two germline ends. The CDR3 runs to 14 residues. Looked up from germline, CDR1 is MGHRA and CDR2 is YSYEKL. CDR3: CASSQDNSPYGYTF. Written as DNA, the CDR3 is TGCGCCAGCAGCCAAGATAACAGCCCCTATGGCTACACCTTC.

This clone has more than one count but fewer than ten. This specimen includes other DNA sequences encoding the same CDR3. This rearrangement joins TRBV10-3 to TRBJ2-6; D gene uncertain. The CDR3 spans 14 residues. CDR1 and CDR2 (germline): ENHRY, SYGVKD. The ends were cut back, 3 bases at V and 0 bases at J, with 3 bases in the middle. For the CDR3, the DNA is TGTGCCATCAGTGAAAGCTCTGGGGCCAACGTCCTGACTTTC. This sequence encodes CAISESSGANVLTF.

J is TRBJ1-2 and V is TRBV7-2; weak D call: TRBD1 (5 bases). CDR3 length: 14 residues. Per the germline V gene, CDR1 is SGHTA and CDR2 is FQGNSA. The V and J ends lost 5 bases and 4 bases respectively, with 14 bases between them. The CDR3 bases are TGTGCCAGCAGCGGAAATACAGGATTCTATGGCTACACCTTC. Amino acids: CASSGNTGFYGYTF.

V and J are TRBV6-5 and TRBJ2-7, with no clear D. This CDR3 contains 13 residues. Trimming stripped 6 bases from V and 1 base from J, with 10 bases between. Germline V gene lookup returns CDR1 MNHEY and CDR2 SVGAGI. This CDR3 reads CASSLSPSYEQYF. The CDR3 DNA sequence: TGTGCCAGCAGCCTGTCGCCTTCCTACGAGCAGTACTTC.

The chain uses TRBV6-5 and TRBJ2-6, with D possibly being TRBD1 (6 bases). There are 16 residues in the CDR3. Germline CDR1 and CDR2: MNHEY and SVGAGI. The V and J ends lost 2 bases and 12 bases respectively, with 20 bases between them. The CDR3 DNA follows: TGTGCCAGCAGTTACCTAGCCCAACAGGGAACTCTCGTCCTGACTTTC. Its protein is CASSYLAQQGTLVLTF.

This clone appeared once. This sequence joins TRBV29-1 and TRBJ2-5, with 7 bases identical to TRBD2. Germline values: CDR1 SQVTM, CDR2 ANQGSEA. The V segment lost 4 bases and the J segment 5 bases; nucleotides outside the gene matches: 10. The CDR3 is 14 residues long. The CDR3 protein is CSVALRLAGETQYF. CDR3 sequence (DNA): TGCAGCGTTGCTCTCAGACTAGCCGGGGAGACCCAGTACTTC.

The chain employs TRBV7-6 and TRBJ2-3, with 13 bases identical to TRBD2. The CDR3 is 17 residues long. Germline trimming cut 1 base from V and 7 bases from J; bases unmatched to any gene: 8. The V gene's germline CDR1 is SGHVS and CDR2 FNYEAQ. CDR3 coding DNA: TGTGCCAGCAGCTTAGATTCCACTAGCGGGGGGGCGAATACGCAGTATTTT. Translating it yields CASSLDSTSGGANTQYF. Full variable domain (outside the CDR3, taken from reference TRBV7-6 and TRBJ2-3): GAGVSQSPRYKVTKRGQDVALRCDPISGHVSLYWYRQALGQGPEFLTYFNYEAQQDKSGLPNDRFSAERPEGSISTLTIQRTEQRDSAMYRCASSLDSTSGGANTQYFGPGTRLTVL.

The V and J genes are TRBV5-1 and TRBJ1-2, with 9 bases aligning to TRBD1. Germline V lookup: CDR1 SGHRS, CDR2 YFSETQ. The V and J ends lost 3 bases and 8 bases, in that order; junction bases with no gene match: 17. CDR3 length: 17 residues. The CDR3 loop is CASSSMAGQGASGGYTF. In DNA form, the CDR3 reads TGCGCCAGCAGCTCGATGGCGGGACAGGGAGCATCAGGGGGCTACACCTTC. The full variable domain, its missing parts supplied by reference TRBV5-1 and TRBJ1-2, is KAGVTQTPRYLIKTRGQQVTLSCSPISGHRSVSWYQQTPGQGLQFLFEYFSETQRNKGNFPGRFSGRQFSNSRSEMNVSTLELGDSALYLCASSSMAGQGASGGYTFGSGTRLTVV.

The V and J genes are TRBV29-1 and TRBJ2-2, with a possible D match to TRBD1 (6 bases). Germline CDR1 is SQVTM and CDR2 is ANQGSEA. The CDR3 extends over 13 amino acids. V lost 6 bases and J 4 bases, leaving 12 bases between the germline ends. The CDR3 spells CSVGTRFTGELFF. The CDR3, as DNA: TGCAGCGTCGGGACACGGTTCACCGGGGAGCTGTTTTTT.